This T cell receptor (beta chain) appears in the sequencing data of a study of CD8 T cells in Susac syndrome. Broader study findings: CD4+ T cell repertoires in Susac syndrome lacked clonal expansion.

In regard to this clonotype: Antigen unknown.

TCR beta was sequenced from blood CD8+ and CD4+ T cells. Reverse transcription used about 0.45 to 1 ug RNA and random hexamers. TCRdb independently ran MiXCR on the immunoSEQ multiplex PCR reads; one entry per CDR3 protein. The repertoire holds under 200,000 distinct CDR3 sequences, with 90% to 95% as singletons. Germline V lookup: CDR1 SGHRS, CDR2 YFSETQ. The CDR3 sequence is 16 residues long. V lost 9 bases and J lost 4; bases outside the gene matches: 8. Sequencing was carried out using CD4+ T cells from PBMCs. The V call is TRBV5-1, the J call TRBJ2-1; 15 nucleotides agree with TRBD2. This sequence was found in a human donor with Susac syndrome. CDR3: CATRTSGGAGYNEQFF. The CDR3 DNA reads TGCGCCACCCGGACTAGCGGGGGGGCGGGGTACAATGAGCAGTTCTTC.